Listed here is a single T cell receptor beta chain. Its target is not known. At collection, donors were nominally healthy, but unrecorded immune exposures were probable. It was with 60 Vbeta and 13 Jbeta primers that the PCR ran. TCRdb's copy holds only in-frame clones and misses some; the assay was immunoSEQ multiplex PCR. The sample yields some 65,000 clones, approximately 60% seen once. The CDR3 length is 13 residues. Looked up from germline, CDR1 is MNHEY and CDR2 is SVGAGI. The data were taken from a study of cytomegalovirus exposure and HLA in healthy donors. Regarding the study as a whole: In a later analysis, productive TCRs from donors in an Asian-associated ancestry cluster reportedly carried fewer N-insertions than the cohort mean. A few V segments could not be told apart, such as TRBV6-2 and TRBV6-3, and were left out. A later analysis found TCR association rates differed by HLA locus, highest for DRB1 and lowest for HLA-C.

The receptor's source is a man under 40 in good health and CMV-seronegative. Sequenced sample: PBMCs. V usage is TRBV6-5 and J usage is TRBJ1-3; D gene unclear. The J call could be wrong; TRBJ2-2 is a better fit for the DNA end. The DNA of the CDR3 is TGTGCCAGCCATCCCCGCCTGGACGGGGAGCTGTTTTTT. It is translated as CASHPRLDGELFF.